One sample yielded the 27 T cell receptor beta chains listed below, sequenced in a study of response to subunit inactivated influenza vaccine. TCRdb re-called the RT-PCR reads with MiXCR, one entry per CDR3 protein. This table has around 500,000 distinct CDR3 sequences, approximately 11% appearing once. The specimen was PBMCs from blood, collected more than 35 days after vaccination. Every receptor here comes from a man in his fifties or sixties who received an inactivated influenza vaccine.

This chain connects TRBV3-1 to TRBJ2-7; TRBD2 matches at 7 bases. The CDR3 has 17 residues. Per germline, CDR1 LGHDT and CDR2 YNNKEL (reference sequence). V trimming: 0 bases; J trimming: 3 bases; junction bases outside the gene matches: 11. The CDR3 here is CASSQDRLANFYYEQYF. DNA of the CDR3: TGTGCCAGCAGCCAAGATAGACTAGCCAACTTCTACTACGAGCAGTACTTC.

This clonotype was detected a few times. Here the CDR3 reads CASSQERRSNTEAFF. The CDR3, as DNA: TGTGCCAGCAGCCAAGAACGACGGTCGAACACTGAAGCTTTCTTT. The chain joins TRBV4-2 to TRBJ1-1; no clear D gene. The CDR3 is made up of 15 amino acids. The V and J ends lost 0 bases and 1 base respectively, with 9 bases between them. The germline CDR1 and CDR2 sequences are LGHNA and YNFKEQ.

CDR3 nucleotide sequence: TGTGCCAGCAGTTTAATCGGGGCCTTCTCCCCCTTCTTC. Translated: CASSLIGAFSPFF. The chain combines TRBV12-3 or TRBV12-4 with TRBJ2-1; possibly TRBD1 or TRBD2 for D (5 bases each). There are 13 residues in the CDR3. V lost 2 bases to trimming and J lost 16 bases, with 18 bases between them.

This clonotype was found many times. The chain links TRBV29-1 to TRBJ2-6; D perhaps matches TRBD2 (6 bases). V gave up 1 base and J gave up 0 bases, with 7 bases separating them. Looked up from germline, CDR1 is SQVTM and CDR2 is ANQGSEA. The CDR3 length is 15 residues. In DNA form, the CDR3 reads TGCAGCGTTGAAGGGCGGGGCTCTGGGGCCAACGTCCTGACTTTC. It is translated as CSVEGRGSGANVLTF.

CDR3 DNA sequence: TGTGCCAGCAGCCTCCGACTAGCGGGTAACACCGGGGAGCTGTTTTTT. As protein: CASSLRLAGNTGELFF. The chain joins TRBV9 to TRBJ2-2; 10 nucleotides align to TRBD2. V lost 4 bases and J lost 2; bases outside the gene matches: 5. CDR1 is SGDLS and CDR2 is YYNGEE in the germline V gene. This CDR3 contains 16 residues. Supplemented by reference TRBV9 and TRBJ2-2, the full variable domain reads DSGVTQTPKHLITATGQRVTLRCSPRSGDLSVYWYQQSLDQGLQFLIQYYNGEERAKGNILERFSAQQFPDLHSELNLSSLELGDSALYFCASSLRLAGNTGELFFGEGSRLTVL.

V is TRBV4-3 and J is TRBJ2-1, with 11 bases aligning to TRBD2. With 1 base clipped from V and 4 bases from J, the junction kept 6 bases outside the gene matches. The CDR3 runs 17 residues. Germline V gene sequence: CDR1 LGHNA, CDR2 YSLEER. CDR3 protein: CASSQGIGTSGYNEQFF. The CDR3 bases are TGCGCCAGCAGCCAAGGTATCGGGACTAGCGGTTACAATGAGCAGTTCTTC.

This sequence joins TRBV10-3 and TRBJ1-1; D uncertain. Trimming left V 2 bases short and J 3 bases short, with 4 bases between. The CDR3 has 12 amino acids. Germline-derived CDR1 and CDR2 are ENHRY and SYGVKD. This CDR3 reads CAISEPYTEAFF. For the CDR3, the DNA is TGTGCCATCAGTGAGCCCTACACTGAAGCTTTCTTT.

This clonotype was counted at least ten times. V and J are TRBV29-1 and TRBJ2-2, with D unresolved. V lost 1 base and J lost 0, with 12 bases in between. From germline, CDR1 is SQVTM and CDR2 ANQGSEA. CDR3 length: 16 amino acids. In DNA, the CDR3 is TGCAGCGTTGAAGTCTTCGGGTTGGCGAACACCGGGGAGCTGTTTTTT. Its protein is CSVEVFGLANTGELFF.

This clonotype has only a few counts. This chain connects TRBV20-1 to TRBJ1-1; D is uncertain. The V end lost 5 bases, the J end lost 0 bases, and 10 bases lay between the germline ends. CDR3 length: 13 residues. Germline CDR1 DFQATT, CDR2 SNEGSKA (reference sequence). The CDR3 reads CSAGNTVNTEAFF. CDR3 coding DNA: TGCAGTGCTGGGAACACAGTGAACACTGAAGCTTTCTTT.

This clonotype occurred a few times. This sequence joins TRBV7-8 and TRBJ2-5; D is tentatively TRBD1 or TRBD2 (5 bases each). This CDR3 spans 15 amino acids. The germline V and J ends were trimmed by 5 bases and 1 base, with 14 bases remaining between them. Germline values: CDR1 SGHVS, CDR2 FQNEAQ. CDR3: CASSNQPGTQETQYF. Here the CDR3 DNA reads TGTGCCAGCAGCAACCAACCAGGGACCCAAGAGACCCAGTACTTC.

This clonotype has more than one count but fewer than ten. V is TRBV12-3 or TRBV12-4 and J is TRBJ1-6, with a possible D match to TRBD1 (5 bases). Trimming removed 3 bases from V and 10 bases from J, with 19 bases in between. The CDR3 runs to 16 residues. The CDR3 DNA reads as TGTGCCAGCAGTTTGGCCCCTCTTGACAGAAGATCACCCCTCCACTTT. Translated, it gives CASSLAPLDRRSPLHF.

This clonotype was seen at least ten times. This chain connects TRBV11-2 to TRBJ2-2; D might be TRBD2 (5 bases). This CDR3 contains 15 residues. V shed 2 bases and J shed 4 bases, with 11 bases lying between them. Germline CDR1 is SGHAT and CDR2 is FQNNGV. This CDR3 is CASSLMEAGTGELFF. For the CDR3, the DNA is TGTGCCAGCAGCTTAATGGAGGCTGGCACCGGGGAGCTGTTTTTT.

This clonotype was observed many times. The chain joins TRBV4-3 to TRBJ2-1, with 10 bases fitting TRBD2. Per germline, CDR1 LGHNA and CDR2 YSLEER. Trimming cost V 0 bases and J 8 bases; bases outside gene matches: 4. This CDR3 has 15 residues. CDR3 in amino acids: CASSQEIAGGDEQFF. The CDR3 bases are TGCGCCAGCAGCCAAGAAATAGCGGGGGGCGATGAGCAGTTCTTC.

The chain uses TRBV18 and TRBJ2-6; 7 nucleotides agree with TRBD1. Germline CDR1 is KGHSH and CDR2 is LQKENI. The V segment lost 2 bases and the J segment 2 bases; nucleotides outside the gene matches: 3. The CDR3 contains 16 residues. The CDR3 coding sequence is TGTGCCAGCTCACCAAATCAGGGGGCTGGGGCCAACGTCCTGACTTTC. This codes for CASSPNQGAGANVLTF.

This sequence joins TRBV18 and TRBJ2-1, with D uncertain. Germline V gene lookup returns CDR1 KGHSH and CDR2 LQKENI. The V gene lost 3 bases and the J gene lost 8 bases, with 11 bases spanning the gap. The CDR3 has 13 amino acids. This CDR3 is CASSPSRSDEQFF. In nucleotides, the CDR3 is TGTGCCAGCTCACCGTCTAGGTCGGATGAGCAGTTCTTC.

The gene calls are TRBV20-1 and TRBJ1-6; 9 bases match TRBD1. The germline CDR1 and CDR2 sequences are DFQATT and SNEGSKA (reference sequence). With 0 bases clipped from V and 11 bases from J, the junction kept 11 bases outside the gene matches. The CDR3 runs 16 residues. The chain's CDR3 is CSARDPRTGDMTPLHF. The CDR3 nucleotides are TGCAGTGCTAGAGATCCCCGGACAGGGGATATGACACCCCTCCACTTT.

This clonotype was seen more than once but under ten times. DNA of the CDR3: TGCGCCAGCAGCTCGAGCCTCTTTGGGGGCGCAGATACGCAGTATTTT. Protein sequence: CASSSSLFGGADTQYF. V is TRBV4-3 and J is TRBJ2-3; perhaps TRBD1 as D (6 bases). V was shortened by 5 bases and J by 4 bases, with 19 bases between the two germline ends. CDR3 size: 16 residues. The germline V gene encodes CDR1 LGHNA and CDR2 YSLEER.

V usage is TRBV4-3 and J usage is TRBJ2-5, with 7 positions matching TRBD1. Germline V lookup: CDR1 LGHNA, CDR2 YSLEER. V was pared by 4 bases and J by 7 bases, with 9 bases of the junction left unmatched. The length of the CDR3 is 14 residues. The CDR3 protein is CASSPSTGTATQYF. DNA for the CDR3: TGCGCCAGCAGCCCCTCGACAGGGACGGCGACCCAGTACTTC.

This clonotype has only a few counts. The CDR3 sequence is CSARDPSKGTYNEQFF. The CDR3 nucleotides read TGCAGTGCTAGAGATCCTTCTAAGGGGACCTACAATGAGCAGTTCTTC. V and J are TRBV20-1 and TRBJ2-1; tentatively, D is TRBD1 (5 bases). Trimming pared 0 bases from V and 2 bases from J, leaving 14 bases between. This CDR3 spans 16 amino acids. Germline CDR1 reads DFQATT; CDR2 reads SNEGSKA (reference sequence).

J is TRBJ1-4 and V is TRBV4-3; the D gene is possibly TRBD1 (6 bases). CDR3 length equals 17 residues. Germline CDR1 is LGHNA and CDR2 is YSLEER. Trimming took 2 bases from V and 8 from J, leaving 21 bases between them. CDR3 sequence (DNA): TGCGCCAGCAGCCAAAAACTTCCGGGACAAAGTCGGGAAAAACTGTTTTTT. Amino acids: CASSQKLPGQSREKLFF.

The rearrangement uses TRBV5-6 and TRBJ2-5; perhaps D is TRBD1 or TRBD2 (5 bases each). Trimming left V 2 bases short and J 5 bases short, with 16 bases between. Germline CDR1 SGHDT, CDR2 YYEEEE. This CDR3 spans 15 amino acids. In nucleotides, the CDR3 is TGTGCCAGCAGCTTTAAGGGGACGGGGTTGGAGACCCAGTACTTC. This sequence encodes CASSFKGTGLETQYF.

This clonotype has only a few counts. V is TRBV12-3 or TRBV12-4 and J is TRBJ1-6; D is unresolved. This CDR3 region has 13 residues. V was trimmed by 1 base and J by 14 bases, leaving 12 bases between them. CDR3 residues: CASSLGGSVALHF. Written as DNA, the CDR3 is TGTGCCAGCAGTTTAGGCGGCAGCGTAGCCCTCCACTTT.

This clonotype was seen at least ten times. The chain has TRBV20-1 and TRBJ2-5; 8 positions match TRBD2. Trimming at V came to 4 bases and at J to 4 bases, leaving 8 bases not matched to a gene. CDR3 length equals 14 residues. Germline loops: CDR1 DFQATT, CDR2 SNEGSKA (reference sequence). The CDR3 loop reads CSATRGGIAETQYF. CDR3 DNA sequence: TGCAGTGCTACACGGGGGGGGATTGCAGAGACCCAGTACTTC.

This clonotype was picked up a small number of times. CDR3: CAIRRTSGGTDTQYF. Here the CDR3 DNA reads TGTGCCATCCGTAGGACTAGCGGGGGCACAGATACGCAGTATTTT. The chain joins TRBV10-3 to TRBJ2-3, with 12 bases aligning to TRBD2. Germline lookup yields CDR1 ENHRY and CDR2 SYGVKD. V lost 8 bases to trimming and J lost 1 base; unmatched junction nucleotides: 4. The CDR3 extends over 15 amino acids.

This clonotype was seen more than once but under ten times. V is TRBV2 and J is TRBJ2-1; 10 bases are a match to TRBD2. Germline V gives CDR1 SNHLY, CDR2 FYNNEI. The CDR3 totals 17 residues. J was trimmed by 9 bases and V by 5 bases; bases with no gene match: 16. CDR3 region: CASSPERSGGAGSEQFF. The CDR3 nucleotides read TGTGCCAGCAGTCCCGAGAGGAGCGGGGGGGCCGGTAGTGAGCAGTTCTTC.

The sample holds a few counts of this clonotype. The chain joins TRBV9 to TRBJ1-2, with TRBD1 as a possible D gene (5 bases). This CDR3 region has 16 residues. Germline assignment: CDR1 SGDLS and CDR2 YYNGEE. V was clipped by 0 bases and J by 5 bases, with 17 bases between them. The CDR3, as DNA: TGTGCCAGCAGCGTAGCGGGGGAGGGGAGCCTTTATGGCTACACCTTC. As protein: CASSVAGEGSLYGYTF.

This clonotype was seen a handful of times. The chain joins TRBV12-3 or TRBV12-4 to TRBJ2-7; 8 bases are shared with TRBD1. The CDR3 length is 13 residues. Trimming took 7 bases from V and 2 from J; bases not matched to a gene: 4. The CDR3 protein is CASTGTGPYEQYF. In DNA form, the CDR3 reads TGTGCCAGCACCGGGACAGGTCCCTACGAGCAGTACTTC.